Sequencing of this TCR beta chain was carried out in a study of OX40 agonist ivuxolimab in advanced cancers. J gave up 6 bases and V 3 bases, and 2 bases lay outside the gene matches. The CDR3 covers 13 residues. Germline values: CDR1 MDHEN, CDR2 SYDVKM. The method was immunoSEQ multiplex PCR; TCRdb's version includes in-frame clones alone and lacks a portion of them. Of 50,000 to 65,000 clones listed, around nine tenths were seen once; the top ten hold roughly 25%. The sequence came from an adult with an advanced solid tumor such as melanoma, head and neck, liver or kidney cancer. The chain carries TRBV28 and TRBJ2-4, with 7 bases lining up with TRBD2. This specimen was CD4+ or CD8+ T cells sorted from blood, taken in a trial of the OX40 agonist ivuxolimab. The DNA for the CDR3 is TGTGCCAGCAGTTTGGGGGGGACAAACATTCAGTACTTC. Residues: CASSLGGTNIQYF.